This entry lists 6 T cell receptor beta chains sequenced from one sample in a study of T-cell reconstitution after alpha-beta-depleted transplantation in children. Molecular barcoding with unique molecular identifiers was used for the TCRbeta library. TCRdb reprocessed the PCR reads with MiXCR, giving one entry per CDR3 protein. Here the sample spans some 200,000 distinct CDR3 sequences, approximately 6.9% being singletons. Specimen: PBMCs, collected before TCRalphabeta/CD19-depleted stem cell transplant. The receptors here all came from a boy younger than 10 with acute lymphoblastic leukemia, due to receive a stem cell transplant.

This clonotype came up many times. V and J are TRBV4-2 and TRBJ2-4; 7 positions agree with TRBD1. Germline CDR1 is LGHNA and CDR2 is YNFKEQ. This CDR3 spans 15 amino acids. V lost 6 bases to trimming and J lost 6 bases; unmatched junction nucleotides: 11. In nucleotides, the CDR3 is TGTGCCAGCAGTTGGGGGACATCAGGGGGAAACATTCAGTACTTC. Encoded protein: CASSWGTSGGNIQYF.

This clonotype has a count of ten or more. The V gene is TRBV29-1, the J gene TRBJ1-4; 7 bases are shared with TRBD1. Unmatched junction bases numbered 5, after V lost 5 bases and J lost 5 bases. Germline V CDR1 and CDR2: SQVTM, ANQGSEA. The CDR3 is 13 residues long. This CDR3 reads CSVRQGPNEKLFF. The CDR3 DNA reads TGCAGCGTTCGACAGGGACCGAATGAAAAACTGTTTTTT.

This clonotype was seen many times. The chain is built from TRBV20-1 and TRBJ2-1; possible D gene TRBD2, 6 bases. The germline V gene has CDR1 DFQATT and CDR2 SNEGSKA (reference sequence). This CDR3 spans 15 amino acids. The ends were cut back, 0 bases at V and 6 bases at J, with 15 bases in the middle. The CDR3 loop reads CSARDNRRGVNEQFF. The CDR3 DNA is TGCAGTGCTAGAGATAATAGGCGGGGAGTCAATGAGCAGTTCTTC.

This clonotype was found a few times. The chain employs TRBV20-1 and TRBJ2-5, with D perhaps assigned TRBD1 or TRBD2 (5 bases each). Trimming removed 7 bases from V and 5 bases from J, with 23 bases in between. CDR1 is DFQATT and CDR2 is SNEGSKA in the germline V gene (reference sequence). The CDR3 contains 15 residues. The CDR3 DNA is TGCAGTGGCGCGACCGGGACGGGGTTTTGGGAGACCCAGTACTTC. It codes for CSGATGTGFWETQYF.

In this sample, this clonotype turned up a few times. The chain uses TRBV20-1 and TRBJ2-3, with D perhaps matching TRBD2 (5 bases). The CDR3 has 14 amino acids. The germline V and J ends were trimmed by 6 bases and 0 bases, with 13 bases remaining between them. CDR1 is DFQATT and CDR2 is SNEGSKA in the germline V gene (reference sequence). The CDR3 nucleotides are TGCAGTGCCCCTTTTAGCGTTAGCACAGATACGCAGTATTTT. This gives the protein CSAPFSVSTDTQYF.

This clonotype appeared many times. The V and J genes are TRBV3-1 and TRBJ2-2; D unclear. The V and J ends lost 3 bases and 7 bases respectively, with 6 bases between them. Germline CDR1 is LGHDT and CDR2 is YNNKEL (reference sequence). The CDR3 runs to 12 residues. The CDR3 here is CASSHGFGELFF. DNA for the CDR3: TGTGCCAGCAGCCACGGGTTCGGGGAGCTGTTTTTT.